The 9 T cell receptor beta chains below were found in one sample sequenced in a study of cytomegalovirus exposure and HLA in healthy donors. The primer mix had 60 Vbeta and 13 Jbeta primers. The data were produced by immunoSEQ multiplex PCR, yet TCRdb's version contains in-frame clones alone and is incomplete. This table holds approximately 120,000 clones, around three quarters found once. Sequencing was carried out using PBMCs. The origin of the receptors is a female donor in good health and CMV-seronegative.

V usage is TRBV11-2 and J usage is TRBJ1-4; D remains ambiguous. Trimming cost V 1 base and J 5 bases, with 11 bases left between them. Looked up from germline, CDR1 is SGHAT and CDR2 is FQNNGV. This CDR3 has 15 residues. DNA of the CDR3: TGTGCCAGCAGCTTAGGGTCCCTAACCAATGAAAAACTGTTTTTT. It codes for CASSLGSLTNEKLFF.

This rearrangement joins TRBV6-4 to TRBJ2-3; 7 positions match TRBD2. The CDR3 has 16 amino acids. Per germline, CDR1 MRHNA and CDR2 SNTAGT. Trimming at V came to 0 bases and at J to 6 bases, leaving 9 bases not matched to a gene. This CDR3 reads CASSDSSGGGEDTQYF. The CDR3 DNA reads as TGTGCCAGCAGTGACTCGTCGGGGGGAGGGGAGGATACGCAGTATTTT.

The V gene is TRBV2, the J gene TRBJ2-2; 8 bases agree with TRBD1. The CDR3 loop spans 14 amino acids. Trimming cost V 6 bases and J 6 bases; bases outside gene matches: 6. Germline V gene lookup returns CDR1 SNHLY and CDR2 FYNNEI. CDR3 coding DNA: TGTGCCAGCAGAGACAGGGGTTACGCCGGGGAGCTGTTTTTT. As protein: CASRDRGYAGELFF.

The rearrangement joins TRBV7-8 to TRBJ2-7, with a possible D match to TRBD1 (6 bases). Germline V CDR1 and CDR2: SGHVS, FQNEAQ. CDR3 length equals 14 residues. V dropped 5 bases and J dropped 0 bases, with 11 bases sitting between them. The CDR3 loop reads CASSPRQVSYEQYF. CDR3 coding DNA: TGTGCCAGCAGCCCGAGACAGGTCTCCTACGAGCAGTACTTC.

The chain carries TRBV5-1 and TRBJ2-5; D perhaps matches TRBD2 (6 bases). CDR1 SGHRS and CDR2 YFSETQ come from the germline V gene. The CDR3 length is 13 residues. The ends were cut back, 4 bases at V and 2 bases at J, with 9 bases in the middle. Here the CDR3 reads CASSTGGQETQYF. CDR3 coding DNA: TGCGCCAGCAGCACCGGAGGGCAAGAGACCCAGTACTTC.

The chain couples TRBV6-1 to TRBJ2-5; TRBD2 agrees at 16 bases. The J segment lost 5 bases and the V segment lost 2 bases, leaving 8 bases of the junction unmatched. The V gene's germline CDR1 is MNHNS and CDR2 SASEGT. The CDR3 sequence is 18 residues long. The chain's CDR3 is CASSEPGLAGGRGETQYF. As DNA, the CDR3 is TGTGCCAGCAGTGAACCGGGACTAGCGGGGGGGCGCGGTGAGACCCAGTACTTC.

The chain joins TRBV7-9 to TRBJ2-3; D might be TRBD1 (6 bases). Germline V gene lookup returns CDR1 SEHNR and CDR2 FQNEAQ (reference sequence). V gave up 1 base and J gave up 5 bases, with 10 bases separating them. The CDR3 totals 14 residues. CDR3 in DNA: TGTGCCAGCAGCTTAGGACAGGCCGTAGATACGCAGTATTTT. This sequence encodes CASSLGQAVDTQYF.

This chain uses TRBV28 with TRBJ2-3, with D unclear. The CDR3 is 13 amino acids. Trimming left V 8 bases short and J 1 base short, with 10 bases between. The germline V gene has CDR1 MDHEN and CDR2 SYDVKM. The CDR3: CASVLSGTDTQYF. CDR3 DNA sequence: TGTGCCAGCGTCCTGAGCGGCACAGATACGCAGTATTTT. Based on the CDR3 plus reference TRBV28 and TRBJ2-3, the full variable domain is DVKVTQSSRYLVKRTGEKVFLECVQDMDHENMFWYRQDPGLGLRLIYFSYDVKMKEKGDIPEGYSVSREKKERFSLILESASTNQTSMYLCASVLSGTDTQYFGPGTRLTVL.

The rearrangement joins TRBV5-4 to TRBJ2-5, with D perhaps matching TRBD2 (6 bases). CDR1 SGHNT and CDR2 YYREEE come from the germline V gene (reference sequence). V lost 1 base to trimming and J lost 4 bases, with 11 bases between them. The length of the CDR3 is 14 residues. The CDR3 sequence is CASSLSGTSETQYF. CDR3 DNA sequence: TGTGCCAGCAGCTTGTCCGGGACTTCAGAGACCCAGTACTTC.